The 17 T cell receptor beta chains listed next were all sequenced from one sample in a study of CDR3 diversity in severe acne. MiXCR, applied by TCRdb to the PCR reads, yields one record per CDR3 protein. The sample has roughly 79,000 distinct CDR3 sequences, around 54% seen once. The sample consisted of blood. These receptors all stem from a male donor with severe acne vulgaris.

This chain connects TRBV7-3 to TRBJ1-1, with 9 bases fitting TRBD1. The germline V gene has CDR1 SGHTA and CDR2 FQGTGA. This CDR3 is 16 amino acids long. V dropped 6 bases and J dropped 1; count of bases not matched to a gene: 9. DNA for the CDR3: TGTGCCAGCAGTCCAGCGGACAGGGGCCCGAACACTGAAGCTTTCTTT. This encodes CASSPADRGPNTEAFF.

J is TRBJ2-6 and V is TRBV29-1, with D tentatively TRBD2 (6 bases). V was shortened by 3 bases and J by 0 bases, with 9 bases between the two germline ends. This CDR3 is 15 amino acids long. Germline V gene sequence: CDR1 SQVTM, CDR2 ANQGSEA. CDR3 nucleotides: TGCAGCGTTGAGGAGGGTTCCTCTGGGGCCAACGTCCTGACTTTC. This codes for CSVEEGSSGANVLTF.

The table lists this clonotype with many counts. CDR3 nucleotide sequence: TGTGCCAGTAGTGAAACTCAAGAGACCCAGTACTTC. Protein: CASSETQETQYF. The V call is TRBV19, the J call TRBJ2-5, with D hard to call. CDR3 length: 12 residues. The V and J ends lost 5 bases and 2 bases respectively, with 6 bases between them. Per germline, CDR1 LNHDA and CDR2 SQIVND (reference sequence). The whole variable domain, filled in from reference TRBV19 and TRBJ2-5, reads DGGITQSPKYLFRKEGQNVTLSCEQNLNHDAMYWYRQDPGQGLRLIYYSQIVNDFQKGDIAEGYSVSREKKESFPLTVTSAQKNPTAFYLCASSETQETQYFGPGTRLLVL.

This clonotype showed up many times. The rearrangement uses TRBV11-3 and TRBJ2-1; TRBD2 agrees at 13 bases. The CDR3 sequence is 15 residues long. Germline V CDR1 and CDR2: SGHNT, YENEEA. Trimming removed 5 bases from V and 10 bases from J; junction bases left unmatched: 8. The DNA of the CDR3 is TGTGCCAGCAGCCCAGGGACTAGCGGGACGACCGAGCAGTTCTTC. It codes for CASSPGTSGTTEQFF.

The table lists this clonotype with many counts. This chain uses TRBV7-9 with TRBJ1-6; 7 bases are a match to TRBD1. J gave up 0 bases and V 7 bases, and 15 bases lay outside the gene matches. Germline CDR1 is SEHNR and CDR2 is FQNEAQ (reference sequence). The CDR3 is made up of 19 amino acids. In DNA form, the CDR3 reads TGTGCCAGCACCAATTTCTCGGGGCAGGGGGGCTCCTATAATTCACCCCTCCACTTT. This codes for CASTNFSGQGGSYNSPLHF.

Remarks on this clonotype: An end of the junction differs from the germline gene, which may be a read error. This chain uses TRBV15 with TRBJ2-7, with 13 bases identical to TRBD2. The CDR3 spans 14 residues. CDR1 is LNHNV, CDR2 YYDKDF, per germline (reference sequence). This chain's CDR3 is CATTRTSGGLRQCF. The CDR3 DNA reads as TGTGCCACCACCAGGACTAGCGGGGGCTTAAGGCAGTGCTTC.

This rearrangement joins TRBV20-1 to TRBJ2-7; D uncertain. The V and J ends lost 6 bases and 3 bases respectively, with 12 bases between them. Germline CDR1 and CDR2: DFQATT and SNEGSKA (reference sequence). CDR3 length equals 12 residues. The CDR3 coding sequence is TGCAGTGCAAGAAGTACTTACTACGAGCAGTACTTC. Encoded protein: CSARSTYYEQYF.

This clonotype has just one count. The chain couples TRBV6-2 or TRBV6-3 to TRBJ1-5; no firm D call. Per germline, CDR1 MNHEY and CDR2 SVGEGT. The V end was cut by 1 base, the J end by 6 bases, with 10 bases between. This CDR3 has 14 amino acids. CDR3 residues: CASSYLGACQPQHF. As DNA, the CDR3 is TGTGCCAGCAGTTACTTGGGAGCCTGTCAGCCCCAGCATTTT.

The genes are TRBV6-2 or TRBV6-3 and TRBJ2-1, with 10 bases identical to TRBD2. J was trimmed by 4 bases and V by 8 bases; bases with no gene match: 11. The germline gives CDR1 MNHEY, CDR2 SVGEGT. The CDR3 is made up of 16 amino acids. The CDR3 is CASGGFLAGAYNEQFF. The CDR3 bases are TGTGCCAGCGGGGGATTCCTAGCGGGAGCTTACAATGAGCAGTTCTTC.

The J gene is TRBJ2-7, the V gene TRBV10-3; tentatively, D is TRBD2 (6 bases). Trimming removed 2 bases from V and 4 bases from J, with 9 bases in between. Germline V lookup: CDR1 ENHRY, CDR2 SYGVKD. The CDR3 contains 13 residues. CDR3 coding DNA: TGTGCCATCAGTGAGGGAGGGACTTACGAGCAGTACTTC. It encodes CAISEGGTYEQYF.

This chain uses TRBV6-1 with TRBJ2-5; TRBD1 is a possible D gene (6 bases). Germline V lookup: CDR1 MNHNS, CDR2 SASEGT. The CDR3 has 13 residues. Deletions cut 4 bases from V and 1 base from J, with 7 bases between. The CDR3 sequence is CASSGDIQETQYF. Here the CDR3 DNA reads TGTGCCAGCAGTGGGGACATCCAAGAGACCCAGTACTTC.

About this clonotype: Being one base from a much bigger clone, this may be a read error. The gene calls are TRBV11-2 and TRBJ2-7; a weak D match, TRBD1 (5 bases). CDR3 length equals 16 residues. CDR1 is SGHAT and CDR2 is FQNNGV in the germline V gene. V gave up 1 base and J gave up 1 base, with 14 bases separating them. The CDR3 here is CASSLAQRGKSYEQYF. Written as DNA, the CDR3 is TGTGCCAGCAGCTTAGCCCAAAGGGGTAAATCCTACGAGCAGTACTTC. Complete variable domain (other parts from reference TRBV11-2 and TRBJ2-7): EAGVAQSPRYKIIEKRQSVAFWCNPISGHATLYWYQQILGQGPKLLIQFQNNGVVDDSQLPKDRFSAERLKGVDSTLKIQPAKLEDSAVYLCASSLAQRGKSYEQYFGPGTRLTVT.

This chain connects TRBV10-3 to TRBJ2-7; possible D gene TRBD2, 6 bases. V was cut by 3 bases and J by 6 bases, with 12 bases left in between. Germline CDR1 ENHRY, CDR2 SYGVKD. The CDR3 covers 13 residues. CDR3 DNA sequence: TGTGCCATCAGTGATACGAGCGGGCTCGAGCAGTACTTC. Translation gives CAISDTSGLEQYF.

This clonotype occurred many times. The chain joins TRBV19 to TRBJ1-2; 7 nucleotides agree with TRBD1. This CDR3 has 15 residues. Per the germline V gene, CDR1 is LNHDA and CDR2 is SQIVND (reference sequence). Unmatched junction bases numbered 6, after V lost 5 bases and J lost 0 bases. The CDR3, as DNA: TGTGCCAGTAGTTCTGGGACAGCGGCTAACTATGGCTACACCTTC. Translating gives CASSSGTAANYGYTF.

This clonotype was seen only a few times. The chain carries TRBV9 and TRBJ2-2; TRBD2 aligns across 10 bases. Germline V CDR1 and CDR2: SGDLS, YYNGEE. V shed 3 bases, J shed 7 bases, and the junction held 15 bases outside the gene matches. The CDR3 runs to 18 residues. Written as DNA, the CDR3 is TGTGCCAGCAGCGGCCCAGGGGCTAGCGGGAGTTTGGACGGGGAGCTGTTTTTT. It translates to CASSGPGASGSLDGELFF.

The chain combines TRBV9 with TRBJ1-5; weak D call: TRBD1 (5 bases). Trimming left V 4 bases short and J 6 bases short, with 11 bases between. The CDR3 has 13 amino acids. Germline CDR1 is SGDLS and CDR2 is YYNGEE. The CDR3 nucleotides are TGTGCCAGCAGCCAAGGGGCCGGTCAGCCCCAGCATTTT. It encodes CASSQGAGQPQHF.

In its sample, this clonotype was seen a few times. The chain recombines TRBV28 with TRBJ2-6, with D possibly matching TRBD1 (5 bases). V lost 6 bases and J lost 4, with 7 bases in between. The CDR3 sequence is 13 residues long. Germline V lookup: CDR1 MDHEN, CDR2 SYDVKM. The chain's CDR3 is CASRRTGANVLTF. CDR3 in DNA: TGTGCCAGCAGACGGACAGGGGCCAACGTCCTGACTTTC.